The entry that follows covers one T cell receptor (beta chain) sequence. Other DNA sequences in the same sample also yield this CDR3. Primers: 60 Vbeta forward and 13 Jbeta reverse. Sequencing used immunoSEQ multiplex PCR; TCRdb keeps in-frame clones, though not all of them. Of more than 65,000 clones listed, 78% were seen once; the top ten hold around 6.4%. This CDR3 spans 12 amino acids. V was clipped by 0 bases and J by 4 bases, with 4 bases between them. The germline gives CDR1 SGHRS, CDR2 YFSETQ. These data are taken from a study of cytomegalovirus exposure and HLA in healthy donors. The sequenced material came from PBMCs. The rearrangement joins TRBV5-1 to TRBJ2-5; D unclear. This clonotype originated in a man aged 18 to 29 in good health and CMV-seropositive. Here the CDR3 DNA reads TGCGCCAGCAGCTTGGGTAGAGAGACCCAGTACTTC. It encodes CASSLGRETQYF.